The clone carrying this T cell receptor beta chain showed up many times. Its specificity is unknown. These data belong to a study of T cell repertoires in cytomegalovirus infection. Study-level background: HLA-B-restricted CMV epitopes that are well studied, plus recently identified HLA-C-restricted ones, were used by the study. Signatures in public TCR beta sequences pointed to both CMV infection and matching HLA type.

Germline V CDR1 and CDR2: SGHVS, FNYEAQ. V dropped 6 bases and J dropped 4; count of bases not matched to a gene: 9. CDR3 length equals 15 residues. TCRdb re-called the reads with MiXCR, one entry per CDR3 protein. The data hold about 480,000 distinct CDR3 sequences, with around 30% observed a single time. Findings of the study overall: HLA-C-restricted CMV clonotypes gave the most frequent clonotype in two of eight donors. Pooled public TCR beta family frequency picked out CMV carriers with the relevant HLA.

The clonotype comes from a human donor in good health (CMV status not recorded). Some clones in this sample may be carry-over from other donors' samples. This sequence joins TRBV7-6 and TRBJ2-1, with TRBD1 identical over 7 bases. The sequences come from cultured PBMCs, collected from culture after CMV antigen stimulation. The CDR3 DNA follows: TGTGCCAGCAGACTCAGCTGGGACAGTTACAATGAGCAGTTCTTC. Amino acid sequence: CASRLSWDSYNEQFF.